The 31 T cell receptor beta chains listed next were all sequenced from one sample in a study of regulatory T cells in long-lasting Graves disease. Time point meaning: persistent/refractory GD, antithyroid drugs over 5 years with positive TRAb. The authors made the TCR library using RNA they extracted from PBMCs. Both iRepertoire HTBI primers and Arm-PCR of CDR3 regions were used to build the TCR beta libraries. In TCRdb, the multiplex PCR reads were re-called with MiXCR into one record per CDR3 protein. Of about 660,000 distinct CDR3 sequences detected, around 32% appear once; the ten largest clones hold 35% to 55%. Source: peripheral blood mononuclear cells (PBMCs), taken when the disease was refractory, from a patient treated with antithyroid drugs. These TCRs come from a female donor with Graves disease.

The rearrangement links TRBV2 to TRBJ1-1, with D uncertain. Germline CDR1 is SNHLY and CDR2 is FYNNEI. The ends were cut back, 7 bases at V and 2 bases at J, with 14 bases in the middle. The CDR3 is 14 residues long. The CDR3 protein is CASKRSVGNTEAFF. For the CDR3, the DNA is TGTGCCAGCAAGCGGAGCGTCGGCAACACTGAAGCTTTCTTT. Full variable domain (rest looked up from reference TRBV2 and TRBJ1-1): EPEVTQTPSHQVTQMGQEVILRCVPISNHLYFYWYRQILGQKVEFLVSFYNNEISEKSEIFDDQFSVERPDGSNFTLKIRSTKLEDSAMYFCASKRSVGNTEAFFGQGTRLTVV.

This clonotype has ten or more counts. V usage is TRBV11-2 and J usage is TRBJ2-7; D gene unclear. The germline V gene has CDR1 SGHAT and CDR2 FQNNGV. This CDR3 comprises 14 residues. Trimming shortened V by 3 bases and J by 0 bases, and 9 bases separated the two germline ends. The DNA of the CDR3 is TGTGCCAGCAGCTTGCAGGTCGACTCCTACGAGCAGTACTTC. Translation gives CASSLQVDSYEQYF.

This clonotype has at least ten counts. This chain links TRBV28 with TRBJ2-5; D may be TRBD1 (6 bases). This CDR3 has 13 amino acids. CDR1 is MDHEN and CDR2 is SYDVKM in the germline V gene. With 6 bases removed from V and 2 bases from J, the gap between germline ends came to 10 bases. DNA of the CDR3: TGTGCCAGCAGCAGCAGGGGACAAGAGACCCAGTACTTC. Its protein product is CASSSRGQETQYF.

This clonotype was picked up many times. The J gene is TRBJ1-2, the V gene TRBV28, with D uncertain. The V end lost 2 bases, the J end lost 2 bases, and 15 bases lay between the germline ends. This CDR3 region has 16 residues. Germline V gene data show CDR1 as MDHEN and CDR2 as SYDVKM. CDR3 bases: TGTGCCAGCAGTTTAGGTTTGACGGTATCCAACTATGGCTACACCTTC. Translated: CASSLGLTVSNYGYTF.

The sample holds one count of this clonotype. The chain uses TRBV9 and TRBJ2-7; 9 nucleotides align to TRBD2. J lost 7 bases, V lost 7 bases, and 15 bases had no gene match. The CDR3 length is 15 residues. CDR1 and CDR2 (germline): SGDLS, YYNGEE. The CDR3 protein is CASGAEAGGRQEQYF. As DNA, the CDR3 is TGTGCCAGCGGCGCTGAGGCGGGGGGGCGTCAGGAGCAGTACTTC.

This clonotype turned up a few times. The chain couples TRBV7-9 to TRBJ1-5; TRBD1 agrees at 7 bases. The junction had 12 bases not matched to a gene; V was cut back by 4 bases and J by 0 bases. This CDR3 region has 18 residues. Looked up from germline, CDR1 is SEHNR and CDR2 is FQNEAQ (reference sequence). The CDR3 is CASSSTGTELYSNQPQHF. Written as DNA, the CDR3 is TGTGCCAGCAGCTCGACCGGGACAGAGCTTTATAGCAATCAGCCCCAGCATTTT.

The rearrangement links TRBV5-1 to TRBJ1-5; D is ambiguous. The CDR3 covers 15 residues. The germline CDR1 and CDR2 sequences are SGHRS and YFSETQ. V lost 4 bases and J lost 0, with 11 bases in between. CDR3 sequence: CASSALAGSNQPQHF. DNA for the CDR3: TGCGCCAGCAGCGCCTTGGCAGGTAGCAATCAGCCCCAGCATTTT.

The chain combines TRBV29-1 with TRBJ2-7; D unresolved. The V end lost 3 bases, the J end lost 5 bases, and 11 bases lay between the germline ends. The CDR3 covers 12 residues. Germline loops: CDR1 SQVTM, CDR2 ANQGSEA. For the CDR3, the DNA is TGCAGCGTTGAGATGCAAACCAACGAGCAGTACTTC. Translated, it gives CSVEMQTNEQYF.

The gene calls are TRBV5-1 and TRBJ1-5; TRBD1 matches 12 bases. V was pared by 3 bases and J by 7 bases, with 11 bases of the junction left unmatched. CDR3 length: 17 residues. Germline V gives CDR1 SGHRS, CDR2 YFSETQ. CDR3 in amino acids: CASSYKPGQGAEQPQHF. CDR3 in DNA: TGCGCCAGCAGCTACAAACCGGGACAGGGGGCGGAACAGCCCCAGCATTTT.

This chain uses TRBV7-3 with TRBJ1-2; D unclear. This CDR3 is built from 14 residues. In germline, CDR1 is SGHTA, CDR2 FQGTGA. V was clipped by 5 bases and J by 5 bases, with 15 bases between them. CDR3 sequence reads: CASSKPGLKYGYTF. CDR3 DNA sequence: TGTGCCAGCAGCAAACCGGGCCTAAAGTATGGCTACACCTTC.

The chain couples TRBV20-1 to TRBJ2-7; 8 bases line up with TRBD2. The CDR3 contains 13 residues. Germline V gene data show CDR1 as DFQATT and CDR2 as SNEGSKA (reference sequence). With V trimmed by 3 bases and J by 5 bases, 6 bases remained unmatched. Here the CDR3 reads CSASVLAGNEQYF. The CDR3 DNA reads as TGCAGTGCTAGTGTGCTAGCGGGCAACGAGCAGTACTTC.

This clonotype was observed at least ten times. V usage is TRBV11-2 and J usage is TRBJ2-5; 8 bases line up with TRBD2. CDR3 size: 16 residues. Germline trimming cut 3 bases from V and 0 bases from J; bases unmatched to any gene: 6. Germline CDR1 SGHAT, CDR2 FQNNGV. CDR3 sequence (DNA): TGTGCCAGCAGCTTCTTGGTAGCGGGGTACCAAGAGACCCAGTACTTC. Protein: CASSFLVAGYQETQYF.

Only a few counts were recorded for this clonotype. J is TRBJ1-6 and V is TRBV7-9; perhaps TRBD1 as D (6 bases). This CDR3 region has 15 residues. The V end lost 6 bases, the J end lost 7 bases, and 16 bases lay between the germline ends. CDR1 SEHNR and CDR2 FQNEAQ come from the germline V gene (reference sequence). The chain's CDR3 is CASSPPTGRNSPLHF. The CDR3 coding sequence is TGTGCCAGCAGTCCCCCTACAGGGAGAAATTCACCCCTCCACTTT.

The rearrangement joins TRBV3-1 to TRBJ2-7; TRBD2 matches 10 bases. J lost 3 bases, V lost 0 bases, and 20 bases had no gene match. In germline, CDR1 is LGHDT, CDR2 YNNKEL (reference sequence). This CDR3 has 21 residues. DNA of the CDR3: TGTGCCAGCAGCCAAGAGCGGGCGCGTCCTAGCGGGAGTGTGGGATTCTACGAGCAGTACTTC. It yields the protein CASSQERARPSGSVGFYEQYF.

This clonotype was observed a handful of times. The V and J genes are TRBV6-2 or TRBV6-3 and TRBJ1-4; D might be TRBD1 (6 bases). The CDR3 contains 15 residues. Per the germline V gene, CDR1 is MNHEY and CDR2 is SVGEGT. The V end was cut by 0 bases, the J end by 3 bases, with 8 bases between. The DNA for the CDR3 is TGTGCCAGCAGTTACTCCCGGACAGCTAATGAAAAACTGTTTTTT. Encoded protein: CASSYSRTANEKLFF.

This chain joins TRBV20-1 and TRBJ1-5, with no clear D. The CDR3 contains 14 residues. Germline lookup yields CDR1 DFQATT and CDR2 SNEGSKA (reference sequence). V was cut by 5 bases and J by 3 bases, with 14 bases left in between. CDR3 loop: CSAPGEMNNQPQHF. Written as DNA, the CDR3 is TGCAGTGCTCCCGGGGAGATGAACAATCAGCCCCAGCATTTT.

This chain links TRBV3-1 with TRBJ1-2, with a weak D call TRBD1 (5 bases). Per the germline V gene, CDR1 is LGHDT and CDR2 is YNNKEL (reference sequence). The CDR3 totals 15 residues. The V and J ends lost 0 bases and 6 bases respectively, with 14 bases between them. The CDR3 spells CASSQDLARAHGYTF. The CDR3 nucleotides read TGTGCCAGCAGCCAAGATTTAGCCAGGGCGCATGGCTACACCTTC.

This clonotype was detected a few times. The chain links TRBV20-1 to TRBJ2-4; D gene unclear. The CDR3 totals 15 residues. Per germline, CDR1 DFQATT and CDR2 SNEGSKA (reference sequence). Trimming removed 1 base from V and 8 bases from J, with 18 bases in between. Here the CDR3 DNA reads TGCAGTGCTAGAGTACCTCGCGGAAGAGTGGACATTCAGTACTTC. It codes for CSARVPRGRVDIQYF.

This clonotype was counted at least ten times. J is TRBJ2-7 and V is TRBV6-1; TRBD1 matches 8 bases. The germline V gene encodes CDR1 MNHNS and CDR2 SASEGT. Trimming cost V 5 bases and J 1 base; bases outside gene matches: 7. This CDR3 spans 15 amino acids. The CDR3 coding sequence is TGTGCCAGCAGTCAACCCGGGACAGGATCCTACGAGCAGTACTTC. It codes for CASSQPGTGSYEQYF.

The genes are TRBV5-1 and TRBJ2-2; no clear D. Deletions cut 0 bases from V and 0 bases from J, with 9 bases between. Germline loops: CDR1 SGHRS, CDR2 YFSETQ. This CDR3 has 16 amino acids. The CDR3 sequence: CASSLDSVTNTGELFF. The CDR3 DNA reads as TGCGCCAGCAGCTTGGACAGTGTTACGAACACCGGGGAGCTGTTTTTT.

This clonotype has a count of ten or more. The chain employs TRBV28 and TRBJ1-2; D call uncertain. This CDR3 has 19 amino acids. V lost 3 bases and J 2 bases, leaving 25 bases between the germline ends. CDR1 MDHEN and CDR2 SYDVKM come from the germline V gene. CDR3: CASSFPWGFVARTNYGYTF. CDR3 coding DNA: TGTGCCAGCAGTTTCCCATGGGGTTTTGTGGCCAGGACCAACTATGGCTACACCTTC.

The chain joins TRBV5-1 to TRBJ1-5; tentatively, D is TRBD1 (6 bases). The CDR3 consists of 15 residues. V was pared by 4 bases and J by 1 base, with 12 bases between. Per germline, CDR1 SGHRS and CDR2 YFSETQ. The CDR3 sequence: CASSPTGQSNQPQHF. DNA for the CDR3: TGCGCCAGCAGCCCGACAGGCCAGAGCAATCAGCCCCAGCATTTT. Variable domain in full (rest from reference TRBV5-1 and TRBJ1-5): KAGVTQTPRYLIKTRGQQVTLSCSPISGHRSVSWYQQTPGQGLQFLFEYFSETQRNKGNFPGRFSGRQFSNSRSEMNVSTLELGDSALYLCASSPTGQSNQPQHFGDGTRLSIL.

The rearrangement links TRBV29-1 to TRBJ1-2; D is ambiguous. The CDR3 spans 13 residues. V was cut by 6 bases and J by 2 bases, with 13 bases left in between. The V gene's germline CDR1 is SQVTM and CDR2 ANQGSEA. CDR3: CSVRRPENYGYTF. The CDR3 bases are TGCAGCGTAAGGCGGCCGGAAAACTATGGCTACACCTTC.

This chain links TRBV3-1 with TRBJ2-7, with D possibly matching TRBD1 (6 bases). V was pared by 3 bases and J by 0 bases, with 15 bases between. Germline loops: CDR1 LGHDT, CDR2 YNNKEL (reference sequence). CDR3 length equals 16 residues. The CDR3 coding sequence is TGTGCCAGCAGCCAGGGCCGGACAGCTATCTCCTACGAGCAGTACTTC. It encodes CASSQGRTAISYEQYF.

This clonotype turned up a few times. The chain combines TRBV6-1 with TRBJ2-7; D may correspond to TRBD1 or TRBD2 (6 bases each). Germline V lookup: CDR1 MNHNS, CDR2 SASEGT. Trimming cost V 7 bases and J 5 bases, with 21 bases left between them. This CDR3 contains 15 residues. The CDR3 loop is CASTAIQGGIHEQYF. In DNA, the CDR3 is TGTGCCAGCACCGCGATCCAAGGGGGGATCCACGAGCAGTACTTC.

This clonotype was found a few times. The rearrangement links TRBV20-1 to TRBJ1-1; 10 bases align to TRBD1. The V and J ends lost 3 bases and 0 bases, in that order; junction bases with no gene match: 4. CDR3 size: 15 residues. CDR1 is DFQATT, CDR2 SNEGSKA, per germline (reference sequence). CDR3 DNA sequence: TGCAGTGCTAGCCGGGACAGGGGATTGAACACTGAAGCTTTCTTT. Translating it yields CSASRDRGLNTEAFF.

This clonotype was counted only a few times. The chain employs TRBV6-1 and TRBJ1-6; 9 nucleotides agree with TRBD1. This CDR3 is built from 14 residues. From germline, CDR1 is MNHNS and CDR2 SASEGT. The V and J ends lost 7 bases and 10 bases, in that order; junction bases with no gene match: 8. CDR3 bases: TGTGCCAGCAAGATACAGGGGGCTGGGTCACCCCTCCACTTT. It yields the protein CASKIQGAGSPLHF.

The chain combines TRBV6-1 with TRBJ1-3; D gene ambiguous. The CDR3 sequence is 18 residues long. Germline CDR1 MNHNS, CDR2 SASEGT. V was cut by 6 bases and J by 0 bases, with 21 bases left in between. This CDR3 reads CASSRALGIGFSGNTIYF. The CDR3 DNA reads TGTGCCAGCAGCCGAGCCTTGGGGATCGGCTTCTCTGGAAACACCATATATTTT.

The rearrangement joins TRBV27 to TRBJ2-7, with a possible D match to TRBD2 (5 bases). Trimming removed 7 bases from V and 6 bases from J, with 10 bases in between. This CDR3 has 11 residues. Germline-derived CDR1 and CDR2 are MNHEY and SMNVEV (reference sequence). CDR3 in amino acids: CASKREGEQYF. In DNA form, the CDR3 reads TGTGCCAGCAAGAGGGAAGGCGAGCAGTACTTC.

The chain uses TRBV12-5 and TRBJ1-3, with unresolved D. The CDR3 sequence is 14 residues long. The V and J ends lost 5 bases and 3 bases respectively, with 11 bases between them. Germline CDR1 and CDR2: LGHNT and FRNRAP. In nucleotides, the CDR3 is TGTGCTAGTGGTGATGTGGGTATTGGAAACACCATATATTTT. It specifies CASGDVGIGNTIYF.

This clonotype was seen only a few times. The CDR3 does not close with the conserved phenylalanine or tryptophan, likely indicating a read error. This chain connects TRBV20-1 to TRBJ1-2; D is uncertain. Germline CDR1 is DFQATT and CDR2 is SNEGSKA (reference sequence). There are 13 residues in the CDR3. The germline V and J ends were trimmed by 6 bases and 4 bases, with 15 bases remaining between them. The CDR3 spells CSATVSQIYGYTI. Written as DNA, the CDR3 is TGCAGTGCAACCGTTTCACAGATCTATGGCTACACCATC.